This entry lists 15 T cell receptor beta chains sequenced from one sample in a study of vaccination and CD4 T cells after COVID-19. Sequenced with the Oncomine TCR Beta short-read assay was DNA taken from cultured CD4+ T cells. TCRdb used MiXCR to reprocess the PCR reads, holding one entry per CDR3 protein. This sample carries about 11,000 distinct CDR3 sequences, 70% to 75% of them seen once, and the ten largest clones take roughly 13%. Treatment: roughly 11-day PBMC culture with coronavirus spike peptide pools or control peptides (ViraFEST assay). No cognate antigen is known for these TCRs. Sample: CD4+ T cells from blood, cultured in vitro. The receptors were gathered from a human donor who had recovered from COVID-19.

The rearrangement links TRBV20-1 to TRBJ1-1; D gene unclear. The CDR3 runs to 12 residues. The V and J ends lost 6 bases and 2 bases respectively, with 10 bases between them. CDR1 is DFQATT, CDR2 SNEGSKA, per germline (reference sequence). The CDR3, as DNA: TGCAGTGCCTCCCGGGGTAACACTGAAGCTTTCTTT. It yields the protein CSASRGNTEAFF.

V usage is TRBV20-1 and J usage is TRBJ2-7; D is undetermined. Trimming removed 3 bases from V and 6 bases from J, with 12 bases in between. Germline CDR1 reads DFQATT; CDR2 reads SNEGSKA (reference sequence). The CDR3 consists of 12 residues. In nucleotides, the CDR3 is TGCAGTGCTAGTCGAAGCGTAAGCGAGCAGTACTTC. Its translation: CSASRSVSEQYF.

This rearrangement joins TRBV6-5 to TRBJ1-1; 7 nucleotides line up with TRBD1. The germline V gene encodes CDR1 MNHEY and CDR2 SVGAGI. Trimming removed 4 bases from V and 1 base from J; junction bases left unmatched: 12. This CDR3 has 17 amino acids. The CDR3 nucleotides are TGTGCCAGCAGTTCCAGACTTAAACAGGGGACGAACACTGAAGCTTTCTTT. Protein sequence: CASSSRLKQGTNTEAFF.

In its sample, this clonotype was seen once. The CDR3 reads CASSLGGTSSYEQYF. The CDR3 DNA reads as TGTGCCAGCAGCTTGGGAGGGACGAGCTCCTACGAGCAGTACTTC. V is TRBV11-3 and J is TRBJ2-7; 7 nucleotides align to TRBD2. CDR1 and CDR2 from the germline V gene are SGHNT and YENEEA. V shed 3 bases and J 0 bases; nucleotides not matched to a gene: 5. There are 15 residues in the CDR3.

CDR3 region: CASSPSDSQETQYF. The CDR3 region has the DNA TGTGCCAGCAGCCCCTCAGACTCCCAAGAGACCCAGTACTTC. This sequence joins TRBV4-2 and TRBJ2-5; D unresolved. Trimming cost V 4 bases and J 1 base, with 10 bases left between them. Germline values: CDR1 LGHNA, CDR2 YNFKEQ. The CDR3 covers 14 residues.

The rearrangement joins TRBV7-2 to TRBJ2-7; 8 nucleotides match TRBD2. V lost 5 bases and J lost 6; bases outside the gene matches: 6. The CDR3 is 13 residues long. Germline V gives CDR1 SGHTA, CDR2 FQGNSA. The CDR3 reads CASSLLAVGEQYF. In DNA form, the CDR3 reads TGTGCCAGCAGCCTACTAGCGGTTGGCGAGCAGTACTTC. Full variable domain (missing parts from reference TRBV7-2 and TRBJ2-7): GAGVSQSPSNKVTEKGKDVELRCDPISGHTALYWYRQSLGQGLEFLIYFQGNSAPDKSGLPSDRFSAERTGGSVSTLTIQRTQQEDSAVYLCASSLLAVGEQYFGPGTRLTVT.

The V call is TRBV7-8, the J call TRBJ1-6; D unclear. Germline values: CDR1 SGHVS, CDR2 FQNEAQ. V was shortened by 1 base and J by 0 bases, with 4 bases between the two germline ends. The CDR3 totals 15 residues. CDR3 amino acids: CASSLGSSYNSPLHF. CDR3 nucleotides: TGTGCCAGCAGCTTAGGGAGCTCCTATAATTCACCCCTCCACTTT. The variable domain in full, with the rest retrieved from reference TRBV7-8 and TRBJ1-6, is GAGVSQSPRYKVAKRGQDVALRCDPISGHVSLFWYQQALGQGPEFLTYFQNEAQLDKSGLPSDRFFAERPEGSVSTLKIQRTQQEDSAVYLCASSLGSSYNSPLHFGNGTRLTVT.

Notes on this clonotype: The germline gene is not matched at one end of the junction; a read error may be the cause. The rearrangement links TRBV20-1 to TRBJ1-1; D unresolved. The CDR3 covers 13 residues. Germline V gives CDR1 DFQATT, CDR2 SNEGSKA (reference sequence). CDR3 coding DNA: TGCAGTGCTAGAGATCCCCGAGGCCTTGAAGCTCTCTTT. Protein: CSARDPRGLEALF.

The chain links TRBV7-2 to TRBJ1-5; the D is unclear. The CDR3 is made up of 13 amino acids. Deletions cut 2 bases from V and 4 bases from J, with 6 bases between. CDR1 and CDR2 (germline): SGHTA, FQGNSA. For the CDR3, the DNA is TGTGCCAGCAGCTTAAGTTCAAATCAGCCCCAGCATTTT. Translated: CASSLSSNQPQHF.

This clonotype was recorded once. The chain carries TRBV7-2 and TRBJ2-6; no clear D gene. This CDR3 is built from 16 residues. CDR1 SGHTA and CDR2 FQGNSA come from the germline V gene. V shed 5 bases and J shed 0 bases, with 11 bases lying between them. CDR3 amino acids: CASSPGSSSGANVLTF. The CDR3 DNA is TGTGCCAGCAGCCCCGGGTCTTCCTCTGGGGCCAACGTCCTGACTTTC.

The chain recombines TRBV20-1 with TRBJ1-5; D call uncertain. The germline V gene has CDR1 DFQATT and CDR2 SNEGSKA (reference sequence). The CDR3 runs to 13 residues. V shed 3 bases and J shed 3 bases, with 9 bases lying between them. CDR3 protein: CSASKGSNQPQHF. CDR3 bases: TGCAGTGCTAGCAAAGGGTCCAATCAGCCCCAGCATTTT.

CDR3 sequence: CATSDHSTWRAEQFF. The CDR3 DNA reads TGTGCCACCAGTGATCATTCAACTTGGCGGGCTGAGCAGTTCTTC. The chain links TRBV24-1 to TRBJ2-1; perhaps TRBD2 as D (5 bases). The CDR3 consists of 15 residues. Between the trimmed V and J ends, which lost 3 bases and 9 bases, there was a span of 17 bases. Germline-derived CDR1 and CDR2 are KGHDR and SFDVKD.

V gene TRBV6-2 or TRBV6-3 combines with J gene TRBJ2-5; 10 bases are a match to TRBD2. The germline gives CDR1 MNHEY, CDR2 SVGEGT. The CDR3 length is 16 residues. Unmatched junction bases numbered 7, after V lost 2 bases and J lost 4 bases. DNA of the CDR3: TGTGCCAGCAGTTACGGGACTAGCGTATTCAGAGAGACCCAGTACTTC. Translated, it gives CASSYGTSVFRETQYF.

This clonotype turned up a few times. The V call is TRBV27, the J call TRBJ1-1, with D perhaps TRBD1 (6 bases). Germline V lookup: CDR1 MNHEY, CDR2 SMNVEV (reference sequence). The CDR3 loop spans 17 amino acids. Trimming took off 5 bases at V and 1 base at J, with 20 bases between the two ends. CDR3 sequence: CASSTYSPKTGNTEAFF. The CDR3 nucleotides are TGTGCCAGCAGTACTTATTCCCCGAAGACAGGGAACACTGAAGCTTTCTTT.

V and J are TRBV7-9 and TRBJ2-5; 9 nucleotides align to TRBD2. Looked up from germline, CDR1 is SEHNR and CDR2 is FQNEAQ (reference sequence). V lost 3 bases, J lost 4 bases, and 6 bases stayed unmatched. This CDR3 contains 15 residues. CDR3 sequence: CASSFEREVGETQYF. The CDR3 coding sequence is TGTGCCAGCAGCTTCGAGCGGGAGGTAGGAGAGACCCAGTACTTC. The full variable domain, rest sourced from reference TRBV7-9 and TRBJ2-5, is DTGVSQNPRHKITKRGQNVTFRCDPISEHNRLYWYRQTLGQGPEFLTYFQNEAQLEKSRLLSDRFSAERPKGSFSTLEIQRTEQGDSAMYLCASSFEREVGETQYFGPGTRLLVL.